This T cell receptor (beta chain) appears in the sequencing data of a study of blood T cells in healthy people across ages. Study-wide findings and caveats: It was found that TCR beta diversity correlated strongly with the percentage of naive T cells. Diversity of TCR beta per million T cells declined in a roughly linear way with age.

A second PCR of about 7 to 11 cycles used a sample-barcoded 5' primer and a J-beta primer mix. MiXCR was run by TCRdb on the 5' RACE reads, yielding one entry per CDR3 protein. The data show under 800,000 distinct CDR3 sequences, with around 20% seen just once and 3.5% to 4% held by the top ten. Deletions cut 1 base from V and 7 bases from J, with 8 bases between. The germline V gene encodes CDR1 LGHDT and CDR2 YNNKEL (reference sequence). This CDR3 is 14 amino acids long. This clonotype was picked up a small number of times. The antigen remains undetermined. The study recruited healthy Caucasian donors from Russia who were aged about 6 to 90.

The clonotype comes from a man aged 65 to 79 in good health. V gene TRBV3-1 combines with J gene TRBJ1-6, with a tentative D call TRBD1 (5 bases). The sequenced material came from blood. For the CDR3, the DNA is TGTGCCAGCAGCCAAGTCGCAGGGAATTCACCCCTCCACTTT. This encodes CASSQVAGNSPLHF.